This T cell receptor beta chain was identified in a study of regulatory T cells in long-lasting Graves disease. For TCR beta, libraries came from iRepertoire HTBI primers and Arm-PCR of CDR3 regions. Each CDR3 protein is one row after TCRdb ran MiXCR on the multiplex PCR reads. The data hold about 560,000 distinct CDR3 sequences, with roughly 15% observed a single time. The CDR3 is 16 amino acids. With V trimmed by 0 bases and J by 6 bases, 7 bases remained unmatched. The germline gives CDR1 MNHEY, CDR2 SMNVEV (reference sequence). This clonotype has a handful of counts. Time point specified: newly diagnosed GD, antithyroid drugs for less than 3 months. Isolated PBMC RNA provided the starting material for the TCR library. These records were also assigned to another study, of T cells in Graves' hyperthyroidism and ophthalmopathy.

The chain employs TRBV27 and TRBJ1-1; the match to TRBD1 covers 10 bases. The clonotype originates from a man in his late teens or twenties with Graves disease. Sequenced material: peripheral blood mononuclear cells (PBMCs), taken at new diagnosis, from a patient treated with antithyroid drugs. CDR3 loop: CASSLSPGTGEPEAFF. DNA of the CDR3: TGTGCCAGCAGTTTATCACCCGGGACAGGGGAGCCTGAAGCTTTCTTT.